The 18 T cell receptor beta chains listed next were all sequenced from one sample in a study of T cell responses to AZD1222 COVID-19 vaccine. Some clones are missing from TCRdb's copy, which holds only in-frame ones; the method was immunoSEQ multiplex PCR. The table lists about 140,000 clones, about 92% of them singletons. This specimen consisted of peripheral blood, obtained after recovery from COVID-19. Source of these receptors: an adult who had recovered from COVID-19.

J is TRBJ2-1 and V is TRBV7-9, with 14 nucleotides matching TRBD2. Germline values: CDR1 SEHNR, CDR2 FQNEAQ (reference sequence). V was clipped by 2 bases and J by 8 bases; unmatched bases: 11. The CDR3 is 18 amino acids. CDR3 in amino acids: CASSLRPGLAGGHHEQFF. In DNA form, the CDR3 reads TGTGCCAGCAGCTTAAGACCAGGACTAGCGGGAGGTCACCATGAGCAGTTCTTC.

The chain recombines TRBV15 with TRBJ1-6; 7 bases fit TRBD1. Germline CDR1 LNHNV, CDR2 YYDKDF (reference sequence). The CDR3 is made up of 16 amino acids. J lost 8 bases, V lost 0 bases, and 7 bases had no gene match. In DNA, the CDR3 is TGTGCCACCAGCAGAGATACTGACAGGGAAGATTCACCCCTCCACTTT. Encoded protein: CATSRDTDREDSPLHF.

The CDR3 DNA reads as TGTGCCAGCGGACTAGCGGCGTACAATGAGCAGTTCTTC. It is translated as CASGLAAYNEQFF. The V gene is TRBV7-3, the J gene TRBJ2-1, with 10 bases that match TRBD2. V dropped 8 bases and J dropped 4; count of bases not matched to a gene: 2. This CDR3 region has 13 residues. Germline V gene sequence: CDR1 SGHTA, CDR2 FQGTGA.

The CDR3 protein is CASRGLLGNTIYF. CDR3 nucleotide sequence: TGTGCCAGCAGGGGGCTCTTAGGAAACACCATATATTTT. The V gene is TRBV2, the J gene TRBJ1-3; tentative D call: TRBD1 (5 bases). CDR3 length: 13 residues. Trimming took off 6 bases at V and 4 bases at J, with 10 bases between the two ends. CDR1 is SNHLY, CDR2 FYNNEI, per germline.

The chain couples TRBV6-5 to TRBJ2-1; maybe TRBD1 (6 bases). V lost 4 bases, J lost 3 bases, and 13 bases lay in between. This CDR3 has 15 residues. Looked up from germline, CDR1 is MNHEY and CDR2 is SVGAGI. For the CDR3, the DNA is TGTGCCAGCAGTTTCAGGGGCGGAAGCTACAATGAGCAGTTCTTC. It encodes CASSFRGGSYNEQFF.

This clone showed up just once. The chain employs TRBV2 and TRBJ1-5; D possibly corresponds to TRBD1 (5 bases). CDR1 is SNHLY and CDR2 is FYNNEI in the germline V gene. V dropped 5 bases and J dropped 2 bases, with 7 bases sitting between them. This CDR3 contains 13 residues. CDR3 bases: TGTGCCAGCAGTTGGGGGGGCAATCAGCCCCAGCATTTT. It yields the protein CASSWGGNQPQHF.

The chain carries TRBV28 and TRBJ1-5; D perhaps matches TRBD1 (6 bases). The CDR3 consists of 17 residues. V lost 6 bases to trimming and J lost 2 bases, with 20 bases between them. CDR1 and CDR2 (germline): MDHEN, SYDVKM. CDR3 nucleotides: TGTGCCAGCAGCTTAATTGGACAGTTCCTCCGCAATCAGCCCCAGCATTTT. This translates into CASSLIGQFLRNQPQHF.

J is TRBJ1-1 and V is TRBV7-3, with 9 bases fitting TRBD1. The V gene end was trimmed by 0 bases and the J gene end by 4 bases; junction bases not matched to a gene: 9. Germline V gene data show CDR1 as SGHTA and CDR2 as FQGTGA. The CDR3 runs to 17 residues. In nucleotides, the CDR3 is TGTGCCAGCAGCTTAACGGGTGCGGGACAGGGAGGCACTGAAGCTTTCTTT. Its translation is CASSLTGAGQGGTEAFF.

J is TRBJ2-1 and V is TRBV7-3; TRBD2 aligns across 11 bases. This CDR3 has 15 residues. Germline assignment: CDR1 SGHTA and CDR2 FQGTGA. V lost 4 bases, J lost 5 bases, and 4 bases stayed unmatched. CDR3 in amino acids: CASSSGLAVNNEQFF. CDR3 nucleotides: TGTGCCAGCAGCTCGGGACTAGCGGTCAACAATGAGCAGTTCTTC.

The chain couples TRBV19 to TRBJ1-1, with 9 bases lining up with TRBD1. V lost 8 bases and J lost 6; bases outside the gene matches: 25. The CDR3 has 19 residues. CDR1 is LNHDA, CDR2 SQIVND, per germline (reference sequence). The CDR3 reads CASHSTLLGTGFFSAEAFF. The CDR3 coding sequence is TGTGCCAGTCATTCGACCCTACTCGGGACAGGGTTCTTTAGCGCTGAAGCTTTCTTT.

The V and J genes are TRBV6-5 and TRBJ1-1; tentative D call: TRBD1 (5 bases). V lost 9 bases, J lost 7 bases, and 21 bases lay in between. From germline, CDR1 is MNHEY and CDR2 SVGAGI. This CDR3 has 14 amino acids. CDR3 nucleotides: TGTGCCAGTCGATTAGACTGGCTCGGGGGTGAAGCTTTCTTT. Protein: CASRLDWLGGEAFF.

The CDR3 reads CASRGGDYGYTF. Written as DNA, the CDR3 is TGTGCCAGCAGGGGGGGCGACTATGGCTACACCTTC. The chain uses TRBV25-1 and TRBJ1-2, with a tentative D call TRBD1 (6 bases). Germline V gives CDR1 MGHDK, CDR2 SYGVNS. CDR3 length: 12 amino acids. V lost 6 bases, J lost 3 bases, and 8 bases lay in between.

This chain connects TRBV2 to TRBJ2-2; tentatively, D is TRBD2 (5 bases). The V end was cut by 7 bases, the J end by 0 bases, with 12 bases between. CDR3 length: 15 residues. Germline values: CDR1 SNHLY, CDR2 FYNNEI. The CDR3 sequence: CASNVAGANTGELFF. Written as DNA, the CDR3 is TGTGCCAGCAACGTTGCCGGGGCGAACACCGGGGAGCTGTTTTTT.

The chain's CDR3 is CASSLLGMPGNTIYF. Here the CDR3 DNA reads TGTGCCAGCAGCTTATTGGGTATGCCTGGAAACACCATATATTTT. The chain is built from TRBV11-2 and TRBJ1-3; unclear D gene. V was cut by 2 bases and J by 2 bases, with 10 bases left in between. Per germline, CDR1 SGHAT and CDR2 FQNNGV. The CDR3 consists of 15 residues.

This chain links TRBV10-2 with TRBJ1-5; 10 bases match TRBD1. The CDR3 contains 13 residues. The V and J ends lost 6 bases and 7 bases, in that order; junction bases with no gene match: 3. The germline gives CDR1 WSHSY, CDR2 SAAADI. CDR3 bases: TGCGCCAGCAGCTGGACAGGGGGGCAGCCCCAGCATTTT. Protein: CASSWTGGQPQHF.

The chain employs TRBV28 and TRBJ2-1; 9 bases line up with TRBD2. Trimming cost V 3 bases and J 5 bases; bases outside gene matches: 5. CDR3 length: 15 amino acids. Germline-derived CDR1 and CDR2 are MDHEN and SYDVKM. CDR3 sequence (DNA): TGTGCCAGCAGTTTTAGCGGGAGTGGAAACAATGAGCAGTTCTTC. Protein sequence: CASSFSGSGNNEQFF.

The genes are TRBV28 and TRBJ1-1; TRBD1 might be the D (5 bases). Germline CDR1 reads MDHEN; CDR2 reads SYDVKM. CDR3 length equals 14 residues. Deletions cut 8 bases from V and 0 bases from J, with 13 bases between. Here the CDR3 reads CASETAPLNTEAFF. In DNA, the CDR3 is TGTGCCAGCGAGACAGCGCCCTTGAACACTGAAGCTTTCTTT.

The chain is built from TRBV5-1 and TRBJ2-7; no firm D call. Germline CDR1 is SGHRS and CDR2 is YFSETQ. The length of the CDR3 is 14 residues. V lost 1 base and J lost 0, with 8 bases in between. The CDR3 sequence: CASSLSGNSYEQYF. Here the CDR3 DNA reads TGCGCCAGCAGCTTGTCTGGAAACTCCTACGAGCAGTACTTC.